This TCR beta chain originates from a study of Ad26.COV2.S vaccination and SARS-CoV-2 variants. For the study at large: Of the COV1001 trial arms, the Ad26.COV2.S arm included the donor. Once or twice, 56 days apart, Ad26.COV2.S was delivered intramuscularly. General study results and limits: Recipients given vaccine exceeded placebo recipients in spike-specific TCR breadth.

Method: immunoSEQ multiplex PCR; TCRdb's copy keeps in-frame clones and lacks some. The sample shows more than 400,000 clones, roughly 88% of them seen only once. Treatment noted: some 20 received Ad26.COV2.S at low or high dose, single or two shots; about 5 received placebo; per-sample allocation not given. Sampling took place 63 days after the first vaccine or placebo injection. Whoever gave the sample was an adult aged 18-55 years in Boston. CDR1 and CDR2 (germline): SGHVS, FNYEAQ. V lost 4 bases, J lost 3 bases, and 3 bases stayed unmatched. The CDR3 totals 15 residues. A note on this clone: Antigen unknown.

The sequence came from a person aged 18-65 years who received the Ad26.COV2.S COVID-19 vaccine or a placebo. V is TRBV7-6 and J is TRBJ2-7, with 13 positions matching TRBD2. The sequencing used peripheral blood, collected in a trial of Ad26.COV2.S vaccine versus placebo. The CDR3 here is CASSYRLAGGYEQYF. CDR3 coding DNA: TGTGCCAGCAGCTACCGACTAGCGGGAGGCTACGAGCAGTACTTC.